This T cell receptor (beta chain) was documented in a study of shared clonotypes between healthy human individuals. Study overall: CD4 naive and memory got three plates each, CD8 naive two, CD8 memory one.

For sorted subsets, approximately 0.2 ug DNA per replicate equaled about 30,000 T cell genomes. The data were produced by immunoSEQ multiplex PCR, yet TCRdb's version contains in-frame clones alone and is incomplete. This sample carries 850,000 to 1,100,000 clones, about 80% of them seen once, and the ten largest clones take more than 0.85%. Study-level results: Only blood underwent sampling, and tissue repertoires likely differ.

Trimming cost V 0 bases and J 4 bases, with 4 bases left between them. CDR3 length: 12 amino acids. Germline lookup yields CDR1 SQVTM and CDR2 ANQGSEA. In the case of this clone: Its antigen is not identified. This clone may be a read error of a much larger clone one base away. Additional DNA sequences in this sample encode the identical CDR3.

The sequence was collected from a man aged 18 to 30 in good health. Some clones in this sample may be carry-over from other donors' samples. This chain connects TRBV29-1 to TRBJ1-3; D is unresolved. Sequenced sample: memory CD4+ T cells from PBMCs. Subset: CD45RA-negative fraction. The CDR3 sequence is CSVEELGNTIYF. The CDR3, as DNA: TGCAGCGTTGAAGAATTGGGAAACACCATATATTTT.